Shown below are 18 T cell receptor beta chains from a single sample sequenced in a study of spatial heterogeneity in lung cancer. TCRdb re-analysed the 5' RACE reads in MiXCR, keeping a single row per CDR3 protein. The sample gives 1,500 or so distinct CDR3 sequences, under 9% of which show up once; under 12% is in the top ten. As to time point: sample taken at primary tumor resection. Tumor, nontumor lung or frozen PBMC supplied whole RNA that was sequenced unsorted. The sample consisted of normal lung tissue next to the tumor, taken at surgery. The receptors stem from a female donor with early-stage non-small cell lung cancer.

This clonotype was counted only a few times. This chain joins TRBV12-3 or TRBV12-4 and TRBJ2-7; 7 bases agree with TRBD1. After removal of 7 bases from V and 2 bases from J, the junction contained 8 bases not matched to a gene. This CDR3 has 14 residues. The CDR3 DNA is TGTGCCAGCACCTGGACAGGATCACCCTACGAGCAGTACTTC. This translates into CASTWTGSPYEQYF.

This clonotype was detected ten times or more. The J gene is TRBJ2-3, the V gene TRBV27; 7 bases align to TRBD2. J was trimmed by 4 bases and V by 6 bases; bases with no gene match: 22. The CDR3 runs 19 residues. Germline values: CDR1 MNHEY, CDR2 SMNVEV (reference sequence). CDR3 residues: CASSRAVERGGSGADTQYF. CDR3 nucleotides: TGTGCCAGCAGCCGAGCTGTGGAGCGAGGCGGGAGTGGCGCAGATACGCAGTATTTT.

This clonotype occurred many times. This chain connects TRBV2 to TRBJ2-5, with D hard to call. The CDR3 has 12 residues. With 6 bases removed from V and 3 bases from J, the gap between germline ends came to 8 bases. CDR1 is SNHLY, CDR2 FYNNEI, per germline. CDR3 loop: CASRFEEETQYF. The CDR3 DNA reads as TGTGCCAGCAGGTTTGAAGAAGAGACCCAGTACTTC.

This clonotype counts as large (0.1 to 1%). The chain combines TRBV5-1 with TRBJ2-7, with a weak D call TRBD2 (6 bases). The CDR3 is made up of 15 amino acids. V dropped 4 bases and J dropped 5 bases, with 19 bases sitting between them. Germline CDR1 SGHRS, CDR2 YFSETQ. The CDR3 DNA sequence: TGCGCCAGCAGCCCGGGACTCCTATCTTCCGACGAGCAGTACTTC. It yields the protein CASSPGLLSSDEQYF.

V gene TRBV20-1 combines with J gene TRBJ2-1, with TRBD2 matching over 9 bases. The junction had 24 bases not matched to a gene; V was cut back by 6 bases and J by 9 bases. This CDR3 has 18 residues. Germline CDR1 reads DFQATT; CDR2 reads SNEGSKA (reference sequence). Here the CDR3 reads CSAPMASGTTPIEGEQFF. CDR3 DNA sequence: TGCAGTGCCCCCATGGCTAGCGGGACTACTCCCATTGAGGGTGAGCAGTTCTTC.

This clonotype appeared many times. The chain combines TRBV7-2 with TRBJ2-4, with D possibly matching TRBD1 (6 bases). This CDR3 comprises 14 residues. Germline V gene sequence: CDR1 SGHTA, CDR2 FQGNSA. The V and J ends lost 5 bases and 8 bases respectively, with 16 bases between them. The CDR3 DNA sequence: TGTGCCAGCAGCATAACAGGGTTGACGGACATTCAGTACTTC. The encoded protein is CASSITGLTDIQYF.

This clonotype was detected a few times. V and J are TRBV10-3 and TRBJ2-5, with 10 bases aligning to TRBD2. The V gene end was trimmed by 1 base and the J gene end by 2 bases; junction bases not matched to a gene: 4. CDR3 size: 16 residues. Germline CDR1 ENHRY, CDR2 SYGVKD. DNA for the CDR3: TGTGCCATCAGTGAGTTCACTAGCGGGGCACAAGAGACCCAGTACTTC. Its protein product is CAISEFTSGAQETQYF.

Within the sample, this clonotype is large (0.1 to 1%). The V and J genes are TRBV29-1 and TRBJ2-1; TRBD2 aligns across 10 bases. V was pared by 1 base and J by 0 bases, with 9 bases of the junction left unmatched. Germline CDR1 and CDR2: SQVTM and ANQGSEA. The CDR3 runs to 18 residues. The CDR3 nucleotides are TGCAGCGTTGAAGGAACTAGCGGGATCCCCAACTCCTACAATGAGCAGTTCTTC. Its translation is CSVEGTSGIPNSYNEQFF.

Within the sample, this clonotype is medium-sized. The genes are TRBV20-1 and TRBJ2-1, with 8 bases aligning to TRBD2. V lost 5 bases to trimming and J lost 9 bases; unmatched junction nucleotides: 9. CDR1 and CDR2 (germline): DFQATT, SNEGSKA (reference sequence). CDR3 length: 13 amino acids. The CDR3 sequence: CSAGTGTRFEQFF. The CDR3 region has the DNA TGCAGTGCTGGGACCGGGACTAGGTTTGAGCAGTTCTTC.

This clonotype came up many times. V gene TRBV20-1 combines with J gene TRBJ1-5; D remains unclear. Germline CDR1 and CDR2: DFQATT and SNEGSKA (reference sequence). V was clipped by 5 bases and J by 0 bases, with 8 bases between them. The CDR3 consists of 13 residues. CDR3 sequence reads: CSARSYSNQPQHF. DNA for the CDR3: TGCAGTGCTCGGTCTTATAGCAATCAGCCCCAGCATTTT.

Relative to its sample, this clonotype is large. The genes are TRBV7-9 and TRBJ1-5; perhaps TRBD1 as D (5 bases). The V gene's germline CDR1 is SEHNR and CDR2 FQNEAQ (reference sequence). The CDR3 totals 15 residues. V lost 5 bases and J lost 6, with 17 bases in between. CDR3: CASSLEIGVSQPQHF. CDR3 nucleotide sequence: TGTGCCAGCAGCCTGGAAATAGGGGTCTCTCAGCCCCAGCATTTT. The whole variable domain, remainder taken from reference TRBV7-9 and TRBJ1-5, is DTGVSQNPRHKITKRGQNVTFRCDPISEHNRLYWYRQTLGQGPEFLTYFQNEAQLEKSRLLSDRFSAERPKGSFSTLEIQRTEQGDSAMYLCASSLEIGVSQPQHFGDGTRLSIL.

This clonotype is large in the sample. V usage is TRBV12-3 or TRBV12-4 and J usage is TRBJ1-5; D is unclear. Between the trimmed V and J ends, which lost 3 bases and 13 bases, there was a span of 10 bases. This CDR3 region has 11 residues. The CDR3 region is CASSLGSLQHF. The CDR3 DNA sequence: TGTGCCAGCAGTTTGGGCAGCCTACAGCATTTT.

Within the sample, this clonotype is large. The V call is TRBV3-1, the J call TRBJ2-7, with 9 bases identical to TRBD1. V lost 5 bases, J lost 4 bases, and 3 bases stayed unmatched. The V gene's germline CDR1 is LGHDT and CDR2 YNNKEL (reference sequence). CDR3 length: 13 residues. CDR3 nucleotide sequence: TGTGCCAGCAGCTACGGACAGGGGTACGAGCAGTACTTC. It is translated as CASSYGQGYEQYF.

This clonotype was counted ten times or more. V and J are TRBV28 and TRBJ2-3, with 10 nucleotides matching TRBD2. Per the germline V gene, CDR1 is MDHEN and CDR2 is SYDVKM. CDR3 length: 13 residues. The trim removed 10 bases at V and 6 bases at J, leaving 7 bases unmatched. This chain's CDR3 is CAIRSGRDDTQYF. For the CDR3, the DNA is TGTGCCATTAGGAGCGGGAGGGACGATACGCAGTATTTT. Based on the CDR3 plus reference TRBV28 and TRBJ2-3, the full variable domain is DVKVTQSSRYLVKRTGEKVFLECVQDMDHENMFWYRQDPGLGLRLIYFSYDVKMKEKGDIPEGYSVSREKKERFSLILESASTNQTSMYLCAIRSGRDDTQYFGPGTRLTVL.

This clonotype counts as medium-sized. The rearrangement joins TRBV7-9 to TRBJ2-7; 7 bases line up with TRBD1. CDR3 length: 14 amino acids. The V and J ends lost 5 bases and 3 bases, in that order; junction bases with no gene match: 7. Germline lookup yields CDR1 SEHNR and CDR2 FQNEAQ (reference sequence). The CDR3 DNA follows: TGTGCCAGCAGCGGACCCACAGGGGACTACGAGCAGTACTTC. Protein: CASSGPTGDYEQYF.

This chain joins TRBV12-3 or TRBV12-4 and TRBJ2-7; D gene uncertain. CDR3 size: 13 residues. V lost 4 bases and J lost 1, with 8 bases in between. CDR3 sequence (DNA): TGTGCCAGCAGTTCGTCAGTATCCTACGAGCAGTACTTC. Amino acids: CASSSSVSYEQYF.

By sample share, this clonotype is large (0.1 to 1%). The genes are TRBV20-1 and TRBJ2-7; 8 bases match TRBD2. Germline V gives CDR1 DFQATT, CDR2 SNEGSKA (reference sequence). V dropped 3 bases and J dropped 4; count of bases not matched to a gene: 8. CDR3 length: 14 amino acids. CDR3 amino acids: CSASPRGGGYEQYF. CDR3 sequence (DNA): TGCAGTGCTAGCCCCCGGGGGGGAGGTTACGAGCAGTACTTC.

Sample share makes this clonotype medium-sized. This chain links TRBV4-3 with TRBJ2-1; 7 bases line up with TRBD2. V lost 0 bases, J lost 9 bases, and 11 bases stayed unmatched. This CDR3 region has 16 residues. Germline V gene lookup returns CDR1 LGHNA and CDR2 YSLEER. CDR3 amino acids: CASSQDVREGEGEQFF. The CDR3 nucleotides are TGCGCCAGCAGCCAAGATGTTCGGGAAGGGGAGGGTGAGCAGTTCTTC.